This entry lists 29 T cell receptor beta chains sequenced from one sample in a study of CD8 T cells in Susac syndrome. Roughly 0.45 to 1 ug RNA was reverse transcribed with random hexamers. TCRdb re-called the immunoSEQ multiplex PCR reads with MiXCR, one entry per CDR3 protein. Of about 120,000 distinct CDR3 sequences listed, around 94% were seen once; the top ten hold about 0.098%. Material for sequencing was CD4+ T cells from PBMCs. The receptors here all came from a human donor in good health.

The rearrangement uses TRBV18 and TRBJ2-4; maybe TRBD2 (6 bases). Trimming pared 5 bases from V and 0 bases from J, leaving 8 bases between. The CDR3 loop spans 14 amino acids. Germline V gene data show CDR1 as KGHSH and CDR2 as LQKENI. The CDR3 sequence is CASSAAGAKNIQYF. In DNA, the CDR3 is TGTGCCAGCTCAGCAGCGGGAGCCAAAAACATTCAGTACTTC.

This clonotype was seen just once. The genes are TRBV15 and TRBJ1-4; 9 bases line up with TRBD1. The CDR3 runs 14 residues. CDR1 is LNHNV, CDR2 YYDKDF, per germline (reference sequence). J gave up 3 bases and V 8 bases, and 4 bases lay outside the gene matches. Here the CDR3 reads CATQQGAANEKLFF. The CDR3 DNA sequence: TGTGCCACCCAACAGGGGGCAGCTAATGAAAAACTGTTTTTT.

The rearrangement links TRBV9 to TRBJ2-7; 12 bases match TRBD1. This CDR3 has 15 residues. Germline CDR1 SGDLS, CDR2 YYNGEE. V shed 4 bases, J shed 3 bases, and the junction held 5 bases outside the gene matches. The CDR3 loop reads CASSPGQGAFYEQYF. The CDR3 nucleotides read TGTGCCAGCAGCCCGGGACAGGGGGCGTTCTACGAGCAGTACTTC.

V gene TRBV27 combines with J gene TRBJ2-3; D may be TRBD1 or TRBD2 (5 bases each). Trimming took off 6 bases at V and 6 bases at J, with 16 bases between the two ends. The CDR3 length is 14 residues. The germline gives CDR1 MNHEY, CDR2 SMNVEV (reference sequence). The chain's CDR3 is CASRTGTALDTQYF. The DNA of the CDR3 is TGTGCCAGCAGAACCGGGACCGCGTTGGATACGCAGTATTTT.

Only one count was recorded for this clonotype. The chain links TRBV2 to TRBJ2-2, with 10 bases lining up with TRBD1. Trimming at V came to 10 bases and at J to 4 bases, leaving 9 bases not matched to a gene. This CDR3 contains 15 residues. Germline loops: CDR1 SNHLY, CDR2 FYNNEI. The CDR3 sequence is CAIVTGGKVTGELFF. CDR3 sequence (DNA): TGTGCCATAGTGACAGGGGGCAAGGTCACCGGGGAGCTGTTTTTT.

This clonotype was observed a single time. The chain has TRBV29-1 and TRBJ2-1; 9 bases map to TRBD2. CDR3 length: 14 residues. Germline V lookup: CDR1 SQVTM, CDR2 ANQGSEA. V gave up 3 bases and J gave up 7 bases; unmatched junction bases: 7. The CDR3 spells CSVDAGGYMNEQFF. CDR3 bases: TGCAGCGTTGATGCGGGAGGGTATATGAATGAGCAGTTCTTC.

This chain links TRBV29-1 with TRBJ2-7; the match to TRBD1 covers 7 bases. Trimming at V came to 5 bases and at J to 3 bases, leaving 7 bases not matched to a gene. In germline, CDR1 is SQVTM, CDR2 ANQGSEA. The CDR3 contains 13 residues. The CDR3 loop reads CSVFDRDLYEQYF. CDR3 coding DNA: TGCAGCGTTTTCGACAGGGATCTCTACGAGCAGTACTTC.

This chain joins TRBV4-3 and TRBJ2-1; TRBD2 matches at 9 bases. With V trimmed by 7 bases and J by 6 bases, 10 bases remained unmatched. Germline V gives CDR1 LGHNA, CDR2 YSLEER. The CDR3 is made up of 15 amino acids. DNA for the CDR3: TGCGCCAGCACCTCTTGGGCGGGAGGGGGCAATGAGCAGTTCTTC. This gives the protein CASTSWAGGGNEQFF.

This chain connects TRBV9 to TRBJ2-5; D is undetermined. The CDR3 has 17 amino acids. Germline values: CDR1 SGDLS, CDR2 YYNGEE. V lost 3 bases and J lost 1, with 19 bases in between. The CDR3 protein is CASSATEIHGLQETQYF. CDR3 coding DNA: TGTGCCAGCAGCGCCACGGAGATTCACGGCCTCCAAGAGACCCAGTACTTC. Full variable domain (missing parts from reference TRBV9 and TRBJ2-5): DSGVTQTPKHLITATGQRVTLRCSPRSGDLSVYWYQQSLDQGLQFLIQYYNGEERAKGNILERFSAQQFPDLHSELNLSSLELGDSALYFCASSATEIHGLQETQYFGPGTRLLVL.

V is TRBV30 and J is TRBJ1-1, with D possibly matching TRBD1 (6 bases). Germline assignment: CDR1 GTSNPN and CDR2 SVGIG (reference sequence). The ends were cut back, 2 bases at V and 1 base at J, with 8 bases in the middle. The CDR3 contains 13 residues. The CDR3 is CAWSYRENTEAFF. CDR3 sequence (DNA): TGTGCCTGGAGTTACAGGGAGAACACTGAAGCTTTCTTT.

This chain joins TRBV18 and TRBJ2-2; 13 nucleotides align to TRBD2. Germline V lookup: CDR1 KGHSH, CDR2 LQKENI. J was trimmed by 8 bases and V by 3 bases; bases with no gene match: 12. The CDR3 runs to 18 residues. The CDR3 nucleotides are TGTGCCAGCTCACCCCCAACTGGACTAGCGGGAGCCGCAGGGGAGCTGTTTTTT. Its protein is CASSPPTGLAGAAGELFF.

This rearrangement joins TRBV9 to TRBJ2-1; 7 bases are shared with TRBD2. The CDR3 is 14 amino acids. Germline assignment: CDR1 SGDLS and CDR2 YYNGEE. V was clipped by 3 bases and J by 9 bases; unmatched bases: 9. The CDR3 sequence: CASSGRDYSSEQFF. CDR3 DNA: TGTGCCAGCAGCGGGCGGGACTACTCGAGTGAGCAGTTCTTC.

The gene calls are TRBV9 and TRBJ1-1, with 10 nucleotides matching TRBD1. V gave up 4 bases and J gave up 3 bases; unmatched junction bases: 6. The CDR3 has 15 amino acids. Germline loops: CDR1 SGDLS, CDR2 YYNGEE. CDR3 bases: TGTGCCAGCAGCTTCACCGGGACAGGGGACACTGAAGCTTTCTTT. This translates into CASSFTGTGDTEAFF. The full variable domain, in which reference TRBV9 and TRBJ1-1 provide the parts outside the CDR3, is DSGVTQTPKHLITATGQRVTLRCSPRSGDLSVYWYQQSLDQGLQFLIQYYNGEERAKGNILERFSAQQFPDLHSELNLSSLELGDSALYFCASSFTGTGDTEAFFGQGTRLTVV.

The chain carries TRBV20-1 and TRBJ2-4; D may correspond to TRBD1 or TRBD2 (5 bases each). There are 15 residues in the CDR3. The germline gives CDR1 DFQATT, CDR2 SNEGSKA (reference sequence). V was shortened by 0 bases and J by 1 base, with 10 bases between the two germline ends. This chain's CDR3 is CSARDLGEAKNIQYF. As DNA, the CDR3 is TGCAGTGCTAGAGATCTGGGGGAGGCCAAAAACATTCAGTACTTC.

The chain carries TRBV6-5 and TRBJ1-1; D remains ambiguous. V was shortened by 3 bases and J by 1 base, with 6 bases between the two germline ends. In germline, CDR1 is MNHEY, CDR2 SVGAGI. CDR3 length: 13 residues. The CDR3 here is CASSYDPNTEAFF. In nucleotides, the CDR3 is TGTGCCAGCAGTTATGACCCGAACACTGAAGCTTTCTTT.

The chain carries TRBV7-9 and TRBJ2-5; D uncertain. Germline assignment: CDR1 SEHNR and CDR2 FQNEAQ (reference sequence). Trimming stripped 1 base from V and 1 base from J, with 13 bases between. The CDR3 loop spans 16 amino acids. CDR3 in amino acids: CASSLGFLKSQETQYF. The CDR3, as DNA: TGTGCCAGCAGCTTAGGATTCCTCAAGTCCCAAGAGACCCAGTACTTC.

The V and J genes are TRBV10-3 and TRBJ1-1; D not certain. CDR1 and CDR2 from the germline V gene are ENHRY and SYGVKD. V was trimmed by 6 bases and J by 0 bases, leaving 8 bases between them. The CDR3 runs to 13 residues. CDR3 bases: TGTGCCATCAGAGATTTGTTGAACACTGAAGCTTTCTTT. Amino acid sequence: CAIRDLLNTEAFF.

The V gene is TRBV4-3, the J gene TRBJ2-1; 8 bases agree with TRBD2. V shed 3 bases, J shed 2 bases, and the junction held 12 bases outside the gene matches. The CDR3 consists of 18 residues. Germline V gene sequence: CDR1 LGHNA, CDR2 YSLEER. DNA of the CDR3: TGCGCCAGCAGCCAGGAGTCAAGCCGACTAGCGCCCTACAATGAGCAGTTCTTC. Translating it yields CASSQESSRLAPYNEQFF.

The CDR3 here is CASSFQGDRTDTQYF. CDR3 in DNA: TGCGCCAGCAGCTTCCAGGGTGATAGGACAGATACGCAGTATTTT. The V gene is TRBV5-1, the J gene TRBJ2-3; D might be TRBD1 (5 bases). Trimming removed 2 bases at V and 3 bases at J, with 13 bases between. CDR1 and CDR2 (germline): SGHRS, YFSETQ. The CDR3 length is 15 residues.

This clonotype occurred once. This chain joins TRBV6-6 and TRBJ1-1; D remains unclear. The germline V gene has CDR1 MNHNY and CDR2 SVGAGI (reference sequence). The CDR3 covers 13 residues. The ends were cut back, 0 bases at V and 1 base at J, with 3 bases in the middle. The CDR3 is CASSYSANTEAFF. Written as DNA, the CDR3 is TGTGCCAGCAGTTACTCTGCGAACACTGAAGCTTTCTTT.

The V gene is TRBV6-2 or TRBV6-3, the J gene TRBJ2-7; D not resolved. The length of the CDR3 is 11 residues. CDR1 and CDR2 (germline): MNHEY, SVGEGT. Trimming removed 5 bases at V and 6 bases at J, with 8 bases between. The CDR3 is CASSASSEQYF. The CDR3 DNA sequence: TGTGCCAGCAGTGCGAGTAGCGAGCAGTACTTC.

The CDR3 DNA sequence: TGTGCCAGCAGCTCTCCTAGGGATACGCAGTATTTT. Residues: CASSSPRDTQYF. The chain joins TRBV7-2 to TRBJ2-3; D ambiguous. Germline CDR1 and CDR2: SGHTA and FQGNSA. The CDR3 is 12 amino acids. Trimming pared 4 bases from V and 6 bases from J, leaving 8 bases between.

This chain joins TRBV10-3 and TRBJ2-2; no firm D call. CDR1 and CDR2 from the germline V gene are ENHRY and SYGVKD. V lost 4 bases, J lost 5 bases, and 5 bases lay in between. The CDR3 loop spans 12 amino acids. The CDR3 loop is CAISVWTGELFF. CDR3 nucleotides: TGTGCCATCAGTGTCTGGACCGGGGAGCTGTTTTTT.

The rearrangement links TRBV29-1 to TRBJ2-7, with 12 bases lining up with TRBD2. Trimming at V came to 6 bases and at J to 1 base, leaving 13 bases not matched to a gene. The CDR3 length is 17 residues. CDR1 is SQVTM, CDR2 ANQGSEA, per germline. CDR3 region: CSVETIRLAGESYEQYF. CDR3 sequence (DNA): TGCAGCGTCGAAACCATACGACTAGCGGGAGAATCCTACGAGCAGTACTTC.

The chain recombines TRBV7-2 with TRBJ1-2; 8 nucleotides line up with TRBD1. The V gene's germline CDR1 is SGHTA and CDR2 FQGNSA. With V trimmed by 5 bases and J by 4 bases, 9 bases remained unmatched. This CDR3 contains 15 residues. This CDR3 reads CASSVNSGGFYGYTF. Here the CDR3 DNA reads TGTGCCAGCAGCGTAAATTCAGGGGGCTTCTATGGCTACACCTTC.

V and J are TRBV28 and TRBJ2-2, with D unclear. This CDR3 is 13 amino acids long. Trimming pared 3 bases from V and 7 bases from J, leaving 9 bases between. Germline V gene sequence: CDR1 MDHEN, CDR2 SYDVKM. CDR3 bases: TGTGCCAGCAGTTTGGTCTCGCACGGGGAGCTGTTTTTT. Protein product: CASSLVSHGELFF.

This chain's CDR3 is CASSPKGTGIYEQYF. As DNA, the CDR3 is TGCGCCAGCAGCCCGAAAGGGACAGGGATCTACGAGCAGTACTTC. The J gene is TRBJ2-7, the V gene TRBV5-1, with TRBD1 matching over 9 bases. Germline lookup yields CDR1 SGHRS and CDR2 YFSETQ. Trimming took 4 bases from V and 3 from J; bases not matched to a gene: 8. CDR3 length: 15 residues.

This rearrangement joins TRBV12-3 or TRBV12-4 to TRBJ1-1; D is perhaps TRBD1 (6 bases). The CDR3 runs to 16 residues. Trimming stripped 6 bases from V and 4 bases from J, with 21 bases between. CDR3: CASSQRGGLPGTEAFF. CDR3 nucleotides: TGTGCCAGCAGCCAGAGGGGGGGACTTCCCGGCACTGAAGCTTTCTTT.

V usage is TRBV20-1 and J usage is TRBJ2-2; 11 bases are shared with TRBD2. The CDR3 consists of 14 residues. Germline loops: CDR1 DFQATT, CDR2 SNEGSKA (reference sequence). The J segment lost 6 bases and the V segment lost 2 bases, leaving 2 bases of the junction unmatched. The CDR3 DNA reads as TGCAGTGCTAGAACTAGCGGGAGACCCGGGGAGCTGTTTTTT. Translated: CSARTSGRPGELFF.